The 30 T cell receptor beta chains listed next were all sequenced from one sample in a study of CD8 T cells in Susac syndrome. An input of roughly 0.5 to 1 ug of RNA was subjected to reverse transcription using random hexamers. TCRdb used MiXCR to reprocess the immunoSEQ multiplex PCR reads, holding one entry per CDR3 protein. This table has roughly 150,000 distinct CDR3 sequences, over 95% appearing once. Sequenced sample: CD8+ T cells from PBMCs. These TCRs come from a human donor with multiple sclerosis.

The chain uses TRBV29-1 and TRBJ2-1; weak D call: TRBD2 (6 bases). Between the trimmed V and J ends, which lost 0 bases and 5 bases, there was a span of 17 bases. The CDR3 extends over 16 amino acids. Per germline, CDR1 SQVTM and CDR2 ANQGSEA. CDR3 nucleotides: TGCAGCGTTGAAGATCTAGGCATAGGAGGGGACAATGAGCAGTTCTTC. It encodes CSVEDLGIGGDNEQFF.

CDR3 bases: TGTGCCAGCAGTTTAAGCGGGGGGGCCACAGATACGCAGTATTTT. It specifies CASSLSGGATDTQYF. This chain uses TRBV28 with TRBJ2-3; 10 bases are shared with TRBD2. V gave up 2 bases and J gave up 2 bases; unmatched junction bases: 1. The germline CDR1 and CDR2 sequences are MDHEN and SYDVKM. This CDR3 region has 15 residues.

The CDR3 sequence: CASSPGQPSNQPQHF. DNA of the CDR3: TGTGCCAGCAGTCCCGGACAACCCAGCAATCAGCCCCAGCATTTT. V usage is TRBV27 and J usage is TRBJ1-5; perhaps TRBD1 as D (5 bases). This CDR3 is built from 15 residues. Trimming left V 5 bases short and J 1 base short, with 12 bases between. CDR1 is MNHEY and CDR2 is SMNVEV in the germline V gene (reference sequence).

The chain links TRBV6-2 or TRBV6-3 to TRBJ2-2, with D maybe TRBD2 (7 bases). This CDR3 has 13 residues. V was pared by 10 bases and J by 4 bases, with 13 bases between. Germline CDR1 reads MNHEY; CDR2 reads SVGEGT. CDR3 DNA sequence: TGTGCCACCCGGCGGGGGCCCACCGGGGAGCTGTTTTTT. Amino acid sequence: CATRRGPTGELFF.

V is TRBV30 and J is TRBJ2-7; possibly TRBD1 for D (5 bases). CDR1 and CDR2 (germline): GTSNPN, SVGIG (reference sequence). The CDR3 totals 11 residues. V lost 3 bases to trimming and J lost 6 bases, with 9 bases between them. DNA of the CDR3: TGTGCCTGGAGCCGAAGGGGCGAGCAGTACTTC. Protein product: CAWSRRGEQYF. Filled out from reference TRBV30 and TRBJ2-7, the complete variable domain reads SQTIHQWPATLVQPVGSPLSLECTVEGTSNPNLYWYRQAAGRGLQLLFYSVGIGQISSEVPQNLSASRPQDRQFILSSKKLLLSDSGFYLCAWSRRGEQYFGPGTRLTVT.

The V call is TRBV9, the J call TRBJ1-1; D perhaps matches TRBD1 (5 bases). V gave up 0 bases and J gave up 4 bases, with 13 bases separating them. The length of the CDR3 is 15 residues. Germline CDR1 reads SGDLS; CDR2 reads YYNGEE. CDR3 region: CASSVAGGRITEAFF. CDR3 bases: TGTGCCAGCAGCGTAGCCGGGGGAAGAATCACTGAAGCTTTCTTT.

CDR3 bases: TGTGCTAGTGGTTTCGCTACTGGGACAGATACGCAGTATTTT. Protein: CASGFATGTDTQYF. The chain recombines TRBV12-5 with TRBJ2-3; no clear D gene. Trimming shortened V by 3 bases and J by 3 bases, and 10 bases separated the two germline ends. CDR1 is LGHNT, CDR2 FRNRAP, per germline. The CDR3 has 14 amino acids.

V and J are TRBV29-1 and TRBJ1-1, with 9 bases lining up with TRBD1. CDR1 and CDR2 (germline): SQVTM, ANQGSEA. V was clipped by 4 bases and J by 4 bases; unmatched bases: 4. CDR3 length equals 13 residues. The CDR3 is CSVADRGGTEAFF. As DNA, the CDR3 is TGCAGCGTTGCGGACAGGGGAGGCACTGAAGCTTTCTTT.

The genes are TRBV7-9 and TRBJ2-7; TRBD2 is a possible D gene (5 bases). This CDR3 spans 13 amino acids. Germline V gene data show CDR1 as SEHNR and CDR2 as FQNEAQ (reference sequence). V shed 5 bases and J shed 4 bases, with 12 bases lying between them. The DNA for the CDR3 is TGTGCCAGCAGCCTCCCCGAGGGATACGAGCAGTACTTC. Its translation is CASSLPEGYEQYF.

The V and J genes are TRBV5-6 and TRBJ1-1; D is unresolved. The CDR3 contains 14 residues. CDR1 is SGHDT and CDR2 is YYEEEE in the germline V gene. V gave up 2 bases and J gave up 7 bases, with 15 bases separating them. CDR3 protein: CASSFAEIFGEAFF. The DNA for the CDR3 is TGTGCCAGCAGCTTTGCTGAGATCTTCGGTGAAGCTTTCTTT.

The J gene is TRBJ2-7, the V gene TRBV20-1; 9 bases match TRBD2. The CDR3 has 15 residues. The germline gives CDR1 DFQATT, CDR2 SNEGSKA (reference sequence). J was trimmed by 3 bases and V by 4 bases; bases with no gene match: 10. CDR3 residues: CSANSGGSGGYEQYF. CDR3 sequence (DNA): TGCAGTGCTAACTCCGGGGGTAGCGGGGGCTACGAGCAGTACTTC.

This clonotype was observed a few times. The chain employs TRBV4-1 and TRBJ2-4; no clear D. CDR1 and CDR2 from the germline V gene are MGHRA and YSYEKL. The CDR3 sequence is 12 residues long. The V end lost 6 bases, the J end lost 1 base, and 4 bases lay between the germline ends. The chain's CDR3 is CASSPAKNIQYF. Written as DNA, the CDR3 is TGCGCCAGCAGTCCCGCCAAAAACATTCAGTACTTC.

The V and J genes are TRBV3-1 and TRBJ1-5, with 10 nucleotides matching TRBD1. The CDR3 is made up of 16 amino acids. Germline values: CDR1 LGHDT, CDR2 YNNKEL (reference sequence). The junction had 8 bases not matched to a gene; V was cut back by 4 bases and J by 5 bases. The CDR3 coding sequence is TGTGCCAGCAGCCCGACAGGGGGCGGCCCCCATCAGCCCCAGCATTTT. Amino acid sequence: CASSPTGGGPHQPQHF.

V usage is TRBV30 and J usage is TRBJ1-1, with D unresolved. The CDR3 covers 13 residues. Germline CDR1 GTSNPN, CDR2 SVGIG (reference sequence). Trimming took off 3 bases at V and 1 base at J, with 9 bases between the two ends. CDR3 DNA sequence: TGTGCCTGGAGCTTGTGGGGGAACACTGAAGCTTTCTTT. It is translated as CAWSLWGNTEAFF.

The V gene is TRBV13, the J gene TRBJ1-2; 8 bases align to TRBD1. The CDR3 totals 13 residues. Germline trimming cut 7 bases from V and 7 bases from J; bases unmatched to any gene: 8. Germline V CDR1 and CDR2: PRHDT, FYEKMQ (reference sequence). The CDR3 coding sequence is TGTGCCAGCAATACAGGGGGGGCAAGTGGCTACACCTTC. This gives the protein CASNTGGASGYTF.

The chain links TRBV10-3 to TRBJ1-1; TRBD1 is a possible D gene (6 bases). There are 14 residues in the CDR3. Trimming left V 4 bases short and J 2 bases short, with 11 bases between. In germline, CDR1 is ENHRY, CDR2 SYGVKD. CDR3 region: CAISVRDTNTEAFF. CDR3 coding DNA: TGTGCCATCAGTGTGAGGGACACCAACACTGAAGCTTTCTTT.

The chain uses TRBV29-1 and TRBJ1-1, with 9 bases lining up with TRBD1. The CDR3 spans 13 residues. From germline, CDR1 is SQVTM and CDR2 ANQGSEA. With V trimmed by 5 bases and J by 7 bases, 8 bases remained unmatched. CDR3 DNA: TGCAGCGTTCTCCGGGACAGGGATTTTGAAGCTTTCTTT. The encoded protein is CSVLRDRDFEAFF.

This chain links TRBV5-1 with TRBJ2-1, with a possible D match to TRBD1 (6 bases). Per the germline V gene, CDR1 is SGHRS and CDR2 is YFSETQ. The V end lost 4 bases, the J end lost 0 bases, and 14 bases lay between the germline ends. This CDR3 is 16 amino acids long. CDR3 residues: CASSISTGSSYNEQFF. CDR3 DNA: TGCGCCAGCAGCATATCAACAGGGAGCTCCTACAATGAGCAGTTCTTC.

This clonotype came up once. V gene TRBV29-1 combines with J gene TRBJ1-2; perhaps TRBD1 as D (6 bases). The CDR3 consists of 15 residues. V was clipped by 2 bases and J by 2 bases, with 15 bases between them. Germline V lookup: CDR1 SQVTM, CDR2 ANQGSEA. The CDR3, as DNA: TGCAGCGTTGAATCAGGGGCTCAATCAAACTATGGCTACACCTTC. Translating it yields CSVESGAQSNYGYTF.

V is TRBV30 and J is TRBJ2-1; D is undetermined. Trimming shortened V by 1 base and J by 0 bases, and 10 bases separated the two germline ends. CDR3 size: 15 residues. CDR1 and CDR2 (germline): GTSNPN, SVGIG (reference sequence). The CDR3 loop is CAWSEIDSSYNEQFF. The CDR3 coding sequence is TGTGCCTGGAGTGAAATAGATAGCTCCTACAATGAGCAGTTCTTC. The complete variable domain, with remaining parts taken from reference TRBV30 and TRBJ2-1, reads SQTIHQWPATLVQPVGSPLSLECTVEGTSNPNLYWYRQAAGRGLQLLFYSVGIGQISSEVPQNLSASRPQDRQFILSSKKLLLSDSGFYLCAWSEIDSSYNEQFFGPGTRLTVL.

This clonotype was observed once. The V call is TRBV12-3 or TRBV12-4, the J call TRBJ1-5; D remains ambiguous. V dropped 5 bases and J dropped 1 base, with 0 bases sitting between them. This CDR3 has 11 residues. The DNA of the CDR3 is TGTGCCAGCAGTAGCAATCAGCCCCAGCATTTT. Protein sequence: CASSSNQPQHF.

The chain links TRBV20-1 to TRBJ2-3, with 9 bases matching TRBD2. CDR1 DFQATT and CDR2 SNEGSKA come from the germline V gene (reference sequence). CDR3 size: 18 residues. With 1 base clipped from V and 2 bases from J, the junction kept 13 bases outside the gene matches. This CDR3 reads CSARVQDKAGGPTDTQYF. The CDR3 DNA reads TGCAGTGCTAGAGTCCAAGATAAGGCGGGGGGGCCCACAGATACGCAGTATTTT.

The chain employs TRBV20-1 and TRBJ2-3; perhaps TRBD1 as D (5 bases). Germline values: CDR1 DFQATT, CDR2 SNEGSKA (reference sequence). Trimming removed 3 bases at V and 2 bases at J, with 9 bases between. The CDR3 is 13 amino acids. The CDR3 reads CSARTVITDTQYF. CDR3 nucleotide sequence: TGCAGTGCTAGGACAGTGATCACAGATACGCAGTATTTT.

The rearrangement uses TRBV23-1 and TRBJ2-1; the D is unclear. TRBV23-1 is assigned to the ORF class and has an uncertain function. The CDR3 extends over 10 amino acids. The CDR3, as DNA: TGCGAAGACGTGGGGAATGAGCAGTTCTTC. Translated, it gives CEDVGNEQFF.

The chain employs TRBV7-9 and TRBJ2-1, with TRBD1 matching 11 bases. The CDR3 consists of 15 residues. CDR1 is SEHNR, CDR2 FQNEAQ, per germline (reference sequence). V lost 5 bases and J lost 10; bases outside the gene matches: 10. The CDR3 region is CASSPGQGEVREQFF. The CDR3 DNA is TGTGCCAGCAGCCCGGGACAGGGGGAGGTCAGGGAGCAGTTCTTC. Together with reference TRBV7-9 and TRBJ2-1, the CDR3 gives the full variable domain: DTGVSQNPRHKITKRGQNVTFRCDPISEHNRLYWYRQTLGQGPEFLTYFQNEAQLEKSRLLSDRFSAERPKGSFSTLEIQRTEQGDSAMYLCASSPGQGEVREQFFGPGTRLTVL.

This clonotype was seen only a few times. The rearrangement uses TRBV7-9 and TRBJ1-1; D remains ambiguous. Germline assignment: CDR1 SEHNR and CDR2 FQNEAQ (reference sequence). Trimming stripped 5 bases from V and 1 base from J, with 11 bases between. CDR3 length: 14 residues. The CDR3: CASSPRVGNTEAFF. CDR3 coding DNA: TGTGCCAGCAGCCCCCGAGTGGGGAACACTGAAGCTTTCTTT.

V usage is TRBV9 and J usage is TRBJ2-2; D ambiguous. The CDR3 sequence is 12 residues long. The V gene's germline CDR1 is SGDLS and CDR2 YYNGEE. Trimming shortened V by 4 bases and J by 7 bases, and 8 bases separated the two germline ends. The CDR3 DNA follows: TGTGCCAGCAGCCCCTATTACGGGGAGCTGTTTTTT. Translated: CASSPYYGELFF.

The rearrangement uses TRBV3-1 and TRBJ2-7; D is undetermined. Germline CDR1 is LGHDT and CDR2 is YNNKEL (reference sequence). This CDR3 region has 14 residues. Trimming cost V 4 bases and J 0 bases, with 10 bases left between them. CDR3 nucleotide sequence: TGTGCCAGCAGCCCTAACCCTAGCTCCTACGAGCAGTACGTC. Translation gives CASSPNPSSYEQYV.

V and J are TRBV6-5 and TRBJ2-3; D perhaps matches TRBD2 (5 bases). The V and J ends lost 5 bases and 1 base respectively, with 13 bases between them. The length of the CDR3 is 15 residues. Germline V CDR1 and CDR2: MNHEY, SVGAGI. The CDR3 DNA is TGTGCCAGCAGTCGCAAACGGGGTCGCACAGATACGCAGTATTTT. It is translated as CASSRKRGRTDTQYF.

The chain has TRBV18 and TRBJ2-1; a possible D gene is TRBD1 (5 bases). The germline V gene has CDR1 KGHSH and CDR2 LQKENI. This CDR3 is 11 amino acids long. V dropped 3 bases and J dropped 10 bases, with 7 bases sitting between them. The CDR3 here is CASSPGPEQFF. The DNA for the CDR3 is TGTGCCAGCTCACCGGGGCCAGAGCAGTTCTTC.